The 8 T cell receptor beta chains below come from one sample, sequenced in a study of T cell changes during pregnancy in multiple sclerosis. Measured with immunoSEQ multiplex PCR; TCRdb has only the in-frame clones, and not every one. The profile shows approximately 21,000 clones, about nine tenths of them singletons. The specimen was CD8+ T cells from peripheral blood mononuclear cells, collected after pregnancy. These receptors were taken from a female donor in good health, enrolled as a control in a pregnancy study.

The chain links TRBV7-9 to TRBJ2-5; D is perhaps TRBD2 (5 bases). Germline V gene sequence: CDR1 SEHNR, CDR2 FQNEAQ (reference sequence). The germline V and J ends were trimmed by 0 bases and 9 bases, with 23 bases remaining between them. The CDR3 consists of 17 residues. The chain's CDR3 is CASSLAHFGVPDVAQYF. Written as DNA, the CDR3 is TGTGCCAGCAGCTTAGCACATTTCGGGGTACCAGATGTAGCCCAGTACTTC.

The J gene is TRBJ2-1, the V gene TRBV5-1; 9 nucleotides agree with TRBD1. This CDR3 contains 14 residues. Trimming removed 6 bases from V and 7 bases from J; junction bases left unmatched: 8. Germline V gives CDR1 SGHRS, CDR2 YFSETQ. The CDR3 nucleotides read TGCGCCAGCACCCGACAGGGGGTTGCGAATGAGCAGTTCTTC. As protein: CASTRQGVANEQFF.

V is TRBV19 and J is TRBJ1-1, with D possibly TRBD1 on 5 matching bases. Per the germline V gene, CDR1 is LNHDA and CDR2 is SQIVND (reference sequence). Deletions cut 4 bases from V and 0 bases from J, with 15 bases between. The CDR3 contains 16 residues. The CDR3 here is CASSTLRGIMNTEAFF. In nucleotides, the CDR3 is TGTGCCAGTAGTACCCTCCGGGGGATAATGAACACTGAAGCTTTCTTT.

V gene TRBV15 combines with J gene TRBJ1-1, with 7 positions matching TRBD1. The CDR3 contains 17 residues. V dropped 0 bases and J dropped 1; count of bases not matched to a gene: 8. Per germline, CDR1 LNHNV and CDR2 YYDKDF (reference sequence). CDR3 DNA: TGTGCCACCAGCAGAGATGAAAGGGGGCGCCGGAACACTGAAGCTTTCTTT. Protein: CATSRDERGRRNTEAFF.

This chain connects TRBV19 to TRBJ1-1, with D hard to call. V dropped 8 bases and J dropped 1 base, with 5 bases sitting between them. This CDR3 region has 11 residues. Per the germline V gene, CDR1 is LNHDA and CDR2 is SQIVND (reference sequence). The CDR3 loop reads CASGGNTEAFF. The DNA of the CDR3 is TGTGCCAGTGGCGGGAACACTGAAGCTTTCTTT.

The V call is TRBV6-5, the J call TRBJ1-1, with 7 bases aligning to TRBD1. The CDR3 is made up of 15 amino acids. CDR1 and CDR2 (germline): MNHEY, SVGAGI. The V segment lost 5 bases and the J segment 4 bases; nucleotides outside the gene matches: 10. In nucleotides, the CDR3 is TGTGCCAGCAGTCCCTACGGCCAGGGGGGCACTGAAGCTTTCTTT. This encodes CASSPYGQGGTEAFF.

The rearrangement uses TRBV9 and TRBJ2-7; D possibly corresponds to TRBD2 (6 bases). CDR1 is SGDLS and CDR2 is YYNGEE in the germline V gene. The ends were cut back, 5 bases at V and 0 bases at J, with 12 bases in the middle. The CDR3 runs 14 residues. DNA of the CDR3: TGTGCCAGCAGGCCGGGACTGACCTCCTACGAGCAGTACTTC. Its protein is CASRPGLTSYEQYF.

This clone came up a few times. The V gene is TRBV4-1, the J gene TRBJ2-2, with 7 bases matching TRBD1. Germline assignment: CDR1 MGHRA and CDR2 YSYEKL. V lost 0 bases to trimming and J lost 5 bases; unmatched junction nucleotides: 3. The CDR3 extends over 15 amino acids. Written as DNA, the CDR3 is TGCGCCAGCAGCCAAGATAGGGGGCAGACCGGGGAGCTGTTTTTT. It yields the protein CASSQDRGQTGELFF.